Following are 4 T cell receptor beta chains from one sample sequenced in a study of blood T cell repertoires in COVID-19. TCRdb's copy holds only in-frame clones and misses some; the assay was immunoSEQ multiplex PCR. Here the sample spans 250,000 to 400,000 clones, approximately 91% being singletons. Sequenced input: PBMCs or T cells enriched from blood (not recorded which). The receptor source for this set is a man aged 60 to 69 who had recovered from COVID-19.

This rearrangement joins TRBV28 to TRBJ1-1; tentatively, D is TRBD1 (5 bases). The germline gives CDR1 MDHEN, CDR2 SYDVKM. V was shortened by 7 bases and J by 5 bases, with 17 bases between the two germline ends. The CDR3 consists of 14 residues. This CDR3 reads CASTSLLGGTEAFF. The CDR3 coding sequence is TGTGCCAGCACTAGTCTTTTGGGGGGAACTGAAGCTTTCTTT. The full variable domain, its missing parts supplied by reference TRBV28 and TRBJ1-1, is DVKVTQSSRYLVKRTGEKVFLECVQDMDHENMFWYRQDPGLGLRLIYFSYDVKMKEKGDIPEGYSVSREKKERFSLILESASTNQTSMYLCASTSLLGGTEAFFGQGTRLTVV.

V is TRBV19 and J is TRBJ2-5, with D maybe TRBD2 (5 bases). The V gene's germline CDR1 is LNHDA and CDR2 SQIVND (reference sequence). V lost 7 bases and J lost 5, with 14 bases in between. CDR3 length: 13 residues. The CDR3 loop is CASNQRTGETQYF. The DNA of the CDR3 is TGTGCCAGTAACCAGCGGACGGGGGAGACCCAGTACTTC.

The table lists this clone with a few counts. This chain connects TRBV30 to TRBJ1-4; the D is unclear. This CDR3 is built from 13 residues. V was clipped by 0 bases and J by 4 bases, with 6 bases between them. CDR1 GTSNPN and CDR2 SVGIG come from the germline V gene (reference sequence). The CDR3 sequence is CAWSVQINEKLFF. CDR3 sequence (DNA): TGTGCCTGGAGTGTACAGATTAATGAAAAACTGTTTTTT.

The chain carries TRBV5-1 and TRBJ1-5; possibly TRBD1 for D (6 bases). Germline lookup yields CDR1 SGHRS and CDR2 YFSETQ. V was trimmed by 0 bases and J by 3 bases, leaving 10 bases between them. The CDR3 is 15 amino acids. CDR3 amino acids: CASSLAGEVNQPQHF. DNA of the CDR3: TGCGCCAGCAGCTTGGCAGGGGAAGTCAATCAGCCCCAGCATTTT.